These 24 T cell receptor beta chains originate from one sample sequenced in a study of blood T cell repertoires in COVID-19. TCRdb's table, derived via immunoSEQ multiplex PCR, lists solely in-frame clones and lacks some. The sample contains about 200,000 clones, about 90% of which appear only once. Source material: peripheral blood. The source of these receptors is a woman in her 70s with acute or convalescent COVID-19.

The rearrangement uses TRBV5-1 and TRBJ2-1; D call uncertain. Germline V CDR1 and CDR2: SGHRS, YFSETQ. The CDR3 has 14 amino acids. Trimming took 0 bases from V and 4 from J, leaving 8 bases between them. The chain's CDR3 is CASSLDSQYNEQFF. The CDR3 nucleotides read TGCGCCAGCAGCTTGGACAGTCAGTACAATGAGCAGTTCTTC.

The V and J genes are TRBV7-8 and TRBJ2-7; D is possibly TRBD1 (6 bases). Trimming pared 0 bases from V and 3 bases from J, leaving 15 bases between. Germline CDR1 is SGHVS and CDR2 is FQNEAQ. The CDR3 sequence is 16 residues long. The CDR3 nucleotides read TGTGCCAGCAGCTTAGCGCTACCGGGACACCTCTACGAGCAGTACTTC. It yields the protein CASSLALPGHLYEQYF.

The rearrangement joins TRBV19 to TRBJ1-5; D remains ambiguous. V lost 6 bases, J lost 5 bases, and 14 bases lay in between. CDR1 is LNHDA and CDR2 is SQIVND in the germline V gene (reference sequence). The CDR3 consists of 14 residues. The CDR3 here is CASRLRSDYQPQHF. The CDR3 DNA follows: TGTGCCAGTAGATTACGCAGTGACTATCAGCCCCAGCATTTT.

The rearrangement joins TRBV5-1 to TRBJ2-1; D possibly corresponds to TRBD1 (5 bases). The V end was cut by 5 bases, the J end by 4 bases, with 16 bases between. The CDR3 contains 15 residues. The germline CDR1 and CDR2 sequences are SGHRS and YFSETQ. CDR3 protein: CASSLSLQGYNEQFF. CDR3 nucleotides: TGCGCCAGCAGTTTGAGCTTGCAGGGATACAATGAGCAGTTCTTC.

The CDR3 DNA follows: TGTGCCAGCAGTTCAGCCCCTAGGCAGAATTCACCCCTCCACTTT. It specifies CASSSAPRQNSPLHF. V gene TRBV28 combines with J gene TRBJ1-6; D not certain. CDR1 and CDR2 from the germline V gene are MDHEN and SYDVKM. CDR3 size: 15 residues. Trimming left V 4 bases short and J 7 bases short, with 14 bases between.

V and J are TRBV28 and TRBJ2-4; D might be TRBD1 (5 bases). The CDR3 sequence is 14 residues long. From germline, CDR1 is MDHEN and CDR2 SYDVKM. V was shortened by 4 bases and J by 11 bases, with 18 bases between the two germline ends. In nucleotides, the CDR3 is TGTGCCAGCAGTTCCTTGTCTTCCGTGACAGTTCAGTACTTC. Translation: CASSSLSSVTVQYF. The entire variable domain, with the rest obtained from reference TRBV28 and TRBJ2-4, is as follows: DVKVTQSSRYLVKRTGEKVFLECVQDMDHENMFWYRQDPGLGLRLIYFSYDVKMKEKGDIPEGYSVSREKKERFSLILESASTNQTSMYLCASSSLSSVTVQYFGAGTRLSVL.

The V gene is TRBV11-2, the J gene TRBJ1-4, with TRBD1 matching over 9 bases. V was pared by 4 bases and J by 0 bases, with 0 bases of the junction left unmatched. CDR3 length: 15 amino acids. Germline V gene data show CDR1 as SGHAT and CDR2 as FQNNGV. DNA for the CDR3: TGTGCCAGCAGCTGGGACAGGGCAACTAATGAAAAACTGTTTTTT. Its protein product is CASSWDRATNEKLFF.

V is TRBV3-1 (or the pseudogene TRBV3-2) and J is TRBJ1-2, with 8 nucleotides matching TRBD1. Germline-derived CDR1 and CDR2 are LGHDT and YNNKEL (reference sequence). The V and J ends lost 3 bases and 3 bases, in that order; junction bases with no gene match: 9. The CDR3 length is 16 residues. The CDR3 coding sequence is TGTGCCAGCAGCCATCTCAAAGGGGGACAGGACTATGGCTACACCTTC. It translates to CASSHLKGGQDYGYTF.

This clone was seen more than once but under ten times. Here the CDR3 reads CASSFTRDTGELFF. CDR3 DNA: TGCGCCAGCAGCTTTACCAGGGACACCGGGGAGCTGTTTTTT. The chain uses TRBV5-1 and TRBJ2-2; D is possibly TRBD1 (5 bases). Germline V lookup: CDR1 SGHRS, CDR2 YFSETQ. Deletions cut 2 bases from V and 3 bases from J, with 8 bases between. The CDR3 runs to 14 residues. The variable domain in full, with the rest retrieved from reference TRBV5-1 and TRBJ2-2, is KAGVTQTPRYLIKTRGQQVTLSCSPISGHRSVSWYQQTPGQGLQFLFEYFSETQRNKGNFPGRFSGRQFSNSRSEMNVSTLELGDSALYLCASSFTRDTGELFFGEGSRLTVL.

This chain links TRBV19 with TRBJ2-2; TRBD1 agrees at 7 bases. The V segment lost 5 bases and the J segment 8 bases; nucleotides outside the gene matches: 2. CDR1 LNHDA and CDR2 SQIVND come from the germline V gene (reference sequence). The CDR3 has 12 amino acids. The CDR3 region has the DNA TGTGCCAGTAGTCACAGGGGAGGGGAGCTGTTTTTT. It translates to CASSHRGGELFF.

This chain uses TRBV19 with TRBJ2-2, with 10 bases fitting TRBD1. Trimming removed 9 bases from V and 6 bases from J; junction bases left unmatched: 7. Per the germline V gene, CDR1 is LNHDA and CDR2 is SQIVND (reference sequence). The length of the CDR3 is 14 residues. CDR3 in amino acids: CASGTGARAGELFF. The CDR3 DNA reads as TGTGCCAGCGGGACAGGGGCGAGGGCCGGGGAGCTGTTTTTT.

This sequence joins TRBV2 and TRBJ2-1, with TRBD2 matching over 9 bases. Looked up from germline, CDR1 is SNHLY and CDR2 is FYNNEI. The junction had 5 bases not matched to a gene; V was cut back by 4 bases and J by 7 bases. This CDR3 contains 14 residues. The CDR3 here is CASSVAGGRNEQFF. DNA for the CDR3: TGTGCCAGCAGTGTCGCGGGGGGGCGTAATGAGCAGTTCTTC.

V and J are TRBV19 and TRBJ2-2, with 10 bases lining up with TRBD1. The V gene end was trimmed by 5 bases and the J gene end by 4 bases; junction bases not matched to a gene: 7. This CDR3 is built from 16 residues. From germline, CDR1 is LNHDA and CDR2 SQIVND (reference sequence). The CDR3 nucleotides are TGTGCCAGTAGTCCTCGGGACAGGGGTTTCACCGGGGAGCTGTTTTTT. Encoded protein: CASSPRDRGFTGELFF.

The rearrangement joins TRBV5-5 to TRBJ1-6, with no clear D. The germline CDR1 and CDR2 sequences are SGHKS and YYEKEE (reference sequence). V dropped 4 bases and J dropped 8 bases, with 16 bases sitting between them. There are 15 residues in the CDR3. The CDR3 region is CASSLGPETHSPLHF. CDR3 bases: TGTGCCAGCAGCCTAGGTCCTGAAACGCATTCACCCCTCCACTTT.

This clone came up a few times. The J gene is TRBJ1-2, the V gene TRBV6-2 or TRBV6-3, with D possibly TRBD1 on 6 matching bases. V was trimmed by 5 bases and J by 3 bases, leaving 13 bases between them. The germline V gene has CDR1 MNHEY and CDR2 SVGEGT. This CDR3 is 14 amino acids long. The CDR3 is CASSTTGFYYGYTF. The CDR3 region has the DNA TGTGCCAGCAGTACGACAGGATTTTACTATGGCTACACCTTC.

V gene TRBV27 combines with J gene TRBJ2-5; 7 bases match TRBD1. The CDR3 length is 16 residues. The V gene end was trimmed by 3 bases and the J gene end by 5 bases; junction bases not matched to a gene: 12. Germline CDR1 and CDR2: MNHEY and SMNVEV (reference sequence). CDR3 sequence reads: CASSFLGRGSSETQYF. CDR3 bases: TGTGCCAGCAGTTTTCTAGGCAGGGGGTCGTCGGAGACCCAGTACTTC.

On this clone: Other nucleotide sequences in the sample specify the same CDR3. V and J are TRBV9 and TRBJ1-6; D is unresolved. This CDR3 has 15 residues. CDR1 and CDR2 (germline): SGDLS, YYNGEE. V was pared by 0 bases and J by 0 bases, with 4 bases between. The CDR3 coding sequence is TGTGCCAGCAGCGTAGCAGGCTCCTATAATTCACCCCTCCACTTT. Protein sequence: CASSVAGSYNSPLHF.

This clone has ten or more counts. The CDR3 reads CASIQDLRGGGQYF. The CDR3 bases are TGTGCCAGCATTCAAGACCTCCGGGGAGGGGGGCAGTACTTC. The gene calls are TRBV28 and TRBJ2-7, with a weak D call TRBD2 (7 bases). Deletions cut 7 bases from V and 9 bases from J, with 22 bases between. Germline V CDR1 and CDR2: MDHEN, SYDVKM. This CDR3 spans 14 amino acids.

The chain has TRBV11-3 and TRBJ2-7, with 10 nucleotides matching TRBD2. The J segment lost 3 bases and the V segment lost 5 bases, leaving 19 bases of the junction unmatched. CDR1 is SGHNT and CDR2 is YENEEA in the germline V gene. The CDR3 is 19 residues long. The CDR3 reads CASSRFRDTGTSESYEQYF. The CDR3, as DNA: TGTGCCAGCAGCCGATTCAGGGACACGGGGACTAGCGAGAGCTACGAGCAGTACTTC.

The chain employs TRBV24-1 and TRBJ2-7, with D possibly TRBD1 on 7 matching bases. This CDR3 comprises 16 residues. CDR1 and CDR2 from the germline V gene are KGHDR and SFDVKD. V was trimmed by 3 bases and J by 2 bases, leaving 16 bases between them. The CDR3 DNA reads TGTGCCACCAGTGATCCAGGGGGGACCTTTCCCTACGAGCAGTACTTC. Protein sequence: CATSDPGGTFPYEQYF.

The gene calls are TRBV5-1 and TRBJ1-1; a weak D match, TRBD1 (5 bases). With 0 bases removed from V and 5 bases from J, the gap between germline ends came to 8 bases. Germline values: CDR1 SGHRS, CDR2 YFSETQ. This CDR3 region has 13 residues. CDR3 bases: TGCGCCAGCAGCTTGGAGGGGCAAACTGAAGCTTTCTTT. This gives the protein CASSLEGQTEAFF.

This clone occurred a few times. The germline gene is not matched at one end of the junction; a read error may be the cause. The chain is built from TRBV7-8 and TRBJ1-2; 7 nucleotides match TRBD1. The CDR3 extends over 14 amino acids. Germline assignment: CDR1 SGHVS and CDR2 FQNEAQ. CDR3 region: CASSLDRQGYGYTF. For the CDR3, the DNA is TGTGCCAGCAGTTTAGACCGACAGGGATATGGCTACACCTTC.

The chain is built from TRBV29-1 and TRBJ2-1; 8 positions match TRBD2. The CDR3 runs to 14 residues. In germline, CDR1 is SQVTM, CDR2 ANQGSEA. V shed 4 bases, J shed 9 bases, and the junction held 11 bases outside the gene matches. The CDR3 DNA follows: TGCAGCGTTGGCCGGGCGGGAGGAGTTAGTGAGCAGTTCTTC. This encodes CSVGRAGGVSEQFF.

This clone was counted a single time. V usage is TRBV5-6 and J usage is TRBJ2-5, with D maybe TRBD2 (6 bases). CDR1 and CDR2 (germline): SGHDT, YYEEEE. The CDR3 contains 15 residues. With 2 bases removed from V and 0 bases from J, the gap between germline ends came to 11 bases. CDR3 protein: CASSFIGGYQETQYF. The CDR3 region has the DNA TGTGCCAGCAGCTTTATCGGGGGTTACCAAGAGACCCAGTACTTC.